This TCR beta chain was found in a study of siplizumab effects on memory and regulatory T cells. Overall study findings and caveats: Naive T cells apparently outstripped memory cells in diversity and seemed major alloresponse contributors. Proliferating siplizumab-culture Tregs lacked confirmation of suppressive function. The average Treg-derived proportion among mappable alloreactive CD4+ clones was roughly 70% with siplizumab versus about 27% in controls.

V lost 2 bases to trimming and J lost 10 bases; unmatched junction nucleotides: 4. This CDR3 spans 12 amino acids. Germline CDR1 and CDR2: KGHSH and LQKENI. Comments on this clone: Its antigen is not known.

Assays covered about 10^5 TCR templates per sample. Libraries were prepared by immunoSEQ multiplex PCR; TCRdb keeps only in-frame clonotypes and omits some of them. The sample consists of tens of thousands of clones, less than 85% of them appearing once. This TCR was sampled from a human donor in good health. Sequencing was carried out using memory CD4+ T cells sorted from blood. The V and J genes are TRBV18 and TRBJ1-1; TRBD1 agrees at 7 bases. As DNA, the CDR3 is TGTGCCAGCTCACCAGACAGGGTTGGAGCTTTCTTT. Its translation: CASSPDRVGAFF.